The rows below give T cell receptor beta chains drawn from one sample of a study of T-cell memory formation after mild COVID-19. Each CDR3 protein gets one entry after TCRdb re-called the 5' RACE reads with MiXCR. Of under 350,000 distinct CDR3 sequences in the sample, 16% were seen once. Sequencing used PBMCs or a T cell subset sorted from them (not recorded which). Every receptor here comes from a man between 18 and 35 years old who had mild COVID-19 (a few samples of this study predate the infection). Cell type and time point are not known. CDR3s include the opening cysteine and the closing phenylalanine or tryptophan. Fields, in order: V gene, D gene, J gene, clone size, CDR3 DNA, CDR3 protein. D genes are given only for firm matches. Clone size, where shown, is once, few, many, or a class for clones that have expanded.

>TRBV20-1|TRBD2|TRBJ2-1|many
TGCAGTGCCCCGACTAGCGGGGGATACAATGAGCAGTTCTTC
CSAPTSGGYNEQFF
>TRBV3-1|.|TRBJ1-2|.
TGTGCCAGCAGCCAAGTGGAACAGAACTATGGCTACACCTTC
CASSQVEQNYGYTF
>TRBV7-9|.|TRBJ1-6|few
TGTGCCAGCAGCTTAGGGGTTTCACCCCTCCACTTT
CASSLGVSPLHF
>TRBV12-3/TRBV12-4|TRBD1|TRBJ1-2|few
TGTGCCAGCAGTTTTCGAGGGGGACAGGGGGCGCGGAACGGCTACACCTTC
CASSFRGGQGARNGYTF
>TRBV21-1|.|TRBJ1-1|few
TGTGCCAGCAGTAGAGGCAGCTCTGAAGCTTTCTTT
CASSRGSSEAFF
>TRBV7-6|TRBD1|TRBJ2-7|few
TGTGCCAGCAGCTTAAGGACAGGGAGCGACGAGCAGTACTTC
CASSLRTGSDEQYF
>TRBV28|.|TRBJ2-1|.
TGTGCCAGCAGTCCCCCGCCCCGGAGCTCCTACAATGAGCAGTTCTTC
CASSPPPRSSYNEQFF
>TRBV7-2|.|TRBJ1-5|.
TGTGCCAGCAGCCGTCCAAGTCAGCCCCAGCATTTT
CASSRPSQPQHF
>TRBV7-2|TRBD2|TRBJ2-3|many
TGTGCCAGCAGCTTAGTCGGCGGGGGGGATACGCAGTATTTT
CASSLVGGGDTQYF
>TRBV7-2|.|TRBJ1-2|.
TGTGCCAGCAGCTTAGGTGCGGGAATCGCCTATGGCTACACCTTC
CASSLGAGIAYGYTF
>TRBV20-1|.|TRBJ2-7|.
TGCAGTGCTGGAGCCCCGACTAGTTTCTACGAGCAGTACTTC
CSAGAPTSFYEQYF
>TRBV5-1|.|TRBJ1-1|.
TGCGCCAGCAGCGCTGTCAGTCTGAGGGACACGAACACTGAAGCTTTCTTT
CASSAVSLRDTNTEAFF
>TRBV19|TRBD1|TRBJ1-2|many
TGTGCCAGTAGCCGACAGGGGGCAATTGGAAGCTATGGCTACACCTTC
CASSRQGAIGSYGYTF
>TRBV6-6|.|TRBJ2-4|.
TGTGCCAGCAGTCCGAGGGGGGCTGCCTTATCCAAAAACATTCAGTACTTC
CASSPRGAALSKNIQYF
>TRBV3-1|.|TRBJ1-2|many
TGTGCCAGCAGCCCGGACAAGAACTATGGCTACACCTTC
CASSPDKNYGYTF
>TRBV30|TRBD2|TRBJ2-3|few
TGTGCCTGGAGTGGCGGCGAGGCGGGGGGGCCTGGCGATACGCAGTATTTT
CAWSGGEAGGPGDTQYF
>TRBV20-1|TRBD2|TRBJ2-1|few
TGCAGTGCCCCTATGTGGCGGGGGAGCTCCTACAATGAGCAGTTCTTC
CSAPMWRGSSYNEQFF
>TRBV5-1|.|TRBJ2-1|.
TGCGCCAGCAGCTGGGACGGTACGTACAATGAGCAGTTCTTC
CASSWDGTYNEQFF